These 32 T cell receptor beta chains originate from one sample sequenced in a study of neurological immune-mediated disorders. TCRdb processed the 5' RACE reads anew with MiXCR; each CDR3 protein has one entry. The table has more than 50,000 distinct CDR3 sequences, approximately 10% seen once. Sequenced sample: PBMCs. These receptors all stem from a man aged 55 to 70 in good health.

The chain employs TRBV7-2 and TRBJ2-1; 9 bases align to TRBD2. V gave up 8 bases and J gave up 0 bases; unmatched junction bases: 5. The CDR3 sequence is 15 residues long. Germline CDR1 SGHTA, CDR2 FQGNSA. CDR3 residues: CASALAGSSYNEQFF. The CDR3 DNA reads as TGTGCCAGCGCCCTAGCGGGGAGCTCCTACAATGAGCAGTTCTTC.

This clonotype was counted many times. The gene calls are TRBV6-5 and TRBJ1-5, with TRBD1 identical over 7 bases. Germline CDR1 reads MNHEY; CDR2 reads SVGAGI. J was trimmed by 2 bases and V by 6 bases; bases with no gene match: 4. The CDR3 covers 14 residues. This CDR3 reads CASRSGTGNQPQHF. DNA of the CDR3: TGTGCCAGCAGGTCCGGGACAGGCAATCAGCCCCAGCATTTT.

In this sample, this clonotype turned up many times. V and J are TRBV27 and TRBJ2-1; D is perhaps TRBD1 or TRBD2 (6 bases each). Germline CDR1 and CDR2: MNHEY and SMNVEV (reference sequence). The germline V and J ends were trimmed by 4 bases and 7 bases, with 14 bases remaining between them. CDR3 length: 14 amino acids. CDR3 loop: CASSWRGAGNEQFF. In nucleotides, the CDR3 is TGTGCCAGCAGTTGGAGGGGGGCCGGGAATGAGCAGTTCTTC.

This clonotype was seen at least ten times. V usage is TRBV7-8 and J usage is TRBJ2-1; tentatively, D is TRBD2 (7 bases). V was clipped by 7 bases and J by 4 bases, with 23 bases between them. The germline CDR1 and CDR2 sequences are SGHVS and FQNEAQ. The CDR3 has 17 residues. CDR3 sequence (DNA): TGTGCCAGCACCCAAGATGGGGGGGGGGCCAAGTACAATGAGCAGTTCTTC. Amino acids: CASTQDGGGAKYNEQFF. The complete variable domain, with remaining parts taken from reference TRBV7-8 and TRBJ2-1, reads GAGVSQSPRYKVAKRGQDVALRCDPISGHVSLFWYQQALGQGPEFLTYFQNEAQLDKSGLPSDRFFAERPEGSVSTLKIQRTQQEDSAVYLCASTQDGGGAKYNEQFFGPGTRLTVL.

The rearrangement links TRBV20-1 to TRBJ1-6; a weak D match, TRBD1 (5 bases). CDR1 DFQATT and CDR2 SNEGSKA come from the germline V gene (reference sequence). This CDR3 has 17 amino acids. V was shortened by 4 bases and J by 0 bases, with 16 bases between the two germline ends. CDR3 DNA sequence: TGCAGTGCTAACCGGGGACCCCTTGGCTCCTATAATTCACCCCTCCACTTT. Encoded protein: CSANRGPLGSYNSPLHF.

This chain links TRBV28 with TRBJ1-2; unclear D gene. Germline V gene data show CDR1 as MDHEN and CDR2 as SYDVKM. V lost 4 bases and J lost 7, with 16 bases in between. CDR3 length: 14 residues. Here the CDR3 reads CASSSFGRGIGYTF. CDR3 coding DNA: TGTGCCAGCAGTTCCTTCGGTAGAGGTATTGGCTACACCTTC.

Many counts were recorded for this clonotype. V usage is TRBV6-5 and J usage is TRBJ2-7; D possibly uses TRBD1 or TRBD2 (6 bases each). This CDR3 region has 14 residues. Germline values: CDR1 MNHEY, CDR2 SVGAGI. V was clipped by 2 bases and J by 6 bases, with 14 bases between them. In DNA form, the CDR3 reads TGTGCCAGCAGTTACGGGGGGCCCTCTCTCGAGCAGTACTTC. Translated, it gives CASSYGGPSLEQYF.

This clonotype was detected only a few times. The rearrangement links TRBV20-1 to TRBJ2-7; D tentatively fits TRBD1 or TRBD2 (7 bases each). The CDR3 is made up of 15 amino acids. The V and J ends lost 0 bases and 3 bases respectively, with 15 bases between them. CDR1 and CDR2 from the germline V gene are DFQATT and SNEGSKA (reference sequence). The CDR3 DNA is TGCAGTGCTAGAGATCCCAGGGGGGGGATCTACGAGCAGTACTTC. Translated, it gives CSARDPRGGIYEQYF.

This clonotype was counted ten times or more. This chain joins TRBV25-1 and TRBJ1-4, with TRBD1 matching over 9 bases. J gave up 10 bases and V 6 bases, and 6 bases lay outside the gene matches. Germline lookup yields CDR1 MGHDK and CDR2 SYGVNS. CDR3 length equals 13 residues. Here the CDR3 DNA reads TGTGCCAGCAGCGGGACAGGGATCGGAAAACTGTTTTTT. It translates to CASSGTGIGKLFF. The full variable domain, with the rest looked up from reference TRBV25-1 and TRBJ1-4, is EADIYQTPRYLVIGTGKKITLECSQTMGHDKMYWYQQDPGMELHLIHYSYGVNSTEKGDLSSESTVSRIRTEHFPLTLESARPSHTSQYLCASSGTGIGKLFFGSGTQLSVL.

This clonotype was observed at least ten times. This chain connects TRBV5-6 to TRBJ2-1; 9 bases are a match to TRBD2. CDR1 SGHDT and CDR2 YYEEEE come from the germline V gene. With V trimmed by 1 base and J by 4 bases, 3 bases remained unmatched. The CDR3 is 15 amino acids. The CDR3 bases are TGTGCCAGCAGCTTGCGGCTAGCGGGGTACAATGAGCAGTTCTTC. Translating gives CASSLRLAGYNEQFF.

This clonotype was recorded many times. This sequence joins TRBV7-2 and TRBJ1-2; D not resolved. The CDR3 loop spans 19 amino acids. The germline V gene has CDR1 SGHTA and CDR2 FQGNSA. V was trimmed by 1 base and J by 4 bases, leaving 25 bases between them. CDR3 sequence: CASSLGGSWEELTSYGYTF. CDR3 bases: TGTGCCAGCAGCTTAGGTGGGTCGTGGGAGGAACTAACTTCCTATGGCTACACCTTC.

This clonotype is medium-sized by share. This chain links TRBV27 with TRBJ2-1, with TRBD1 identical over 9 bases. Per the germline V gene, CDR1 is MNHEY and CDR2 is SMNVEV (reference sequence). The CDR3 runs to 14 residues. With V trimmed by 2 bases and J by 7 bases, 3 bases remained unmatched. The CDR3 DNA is TGTGCCAGCAGTTTACCGGGACAGGGTAATGAGCAGTTCTTC. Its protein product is CASSLPGQGNEQFF.

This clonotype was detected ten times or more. CDR3 nucleotides: TGCAGTGCTACGGGACTAGCGGGGGGGAACAATGAGCAGTTCTTC. It translates to CSATGLAGGNNEQFF. V is TRBV20-1 and J is TRBJ2-1; 16 bases fit TRBD2. CDR3 length: 15 amino acids. From germline, CDR1 is DFQATT and CDR2 SNEGSKA (reference sequence). With 4 bases clipped from V and 5 bases from J, the junction kept 2 bases outside the gene matches.

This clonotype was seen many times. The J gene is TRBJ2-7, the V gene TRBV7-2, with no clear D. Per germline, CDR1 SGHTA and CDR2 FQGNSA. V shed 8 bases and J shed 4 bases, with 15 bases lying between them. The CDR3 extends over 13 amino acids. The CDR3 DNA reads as TGTGCCAGCTCCTTCGGATTGGGGTACGAGCAGTACTTC. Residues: CASSFGLGYEQYF.

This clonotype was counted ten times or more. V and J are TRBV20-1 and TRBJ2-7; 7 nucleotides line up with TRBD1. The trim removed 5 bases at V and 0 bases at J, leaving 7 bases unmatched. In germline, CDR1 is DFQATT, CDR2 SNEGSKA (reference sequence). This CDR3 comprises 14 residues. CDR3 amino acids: CSAPRTGYSYEQYF. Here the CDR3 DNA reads TGCAGTGCTCCCCGGACAGGCTACTCCTACGAGCAGTACTTC.

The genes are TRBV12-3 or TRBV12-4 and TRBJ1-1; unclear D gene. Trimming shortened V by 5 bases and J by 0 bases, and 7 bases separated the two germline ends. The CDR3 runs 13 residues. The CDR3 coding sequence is TGTGCCAGCAGTATAGGAGTGAACACTGAAGCTTTCTTT. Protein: CASSIGVNTEAFF.

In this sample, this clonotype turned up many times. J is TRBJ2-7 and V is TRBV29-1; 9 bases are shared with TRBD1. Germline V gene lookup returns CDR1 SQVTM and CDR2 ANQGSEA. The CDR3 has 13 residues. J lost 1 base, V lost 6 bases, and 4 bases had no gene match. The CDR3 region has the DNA TGCAGCGTAGAGACAGGGGGATCCTACGAGCAGTACTTC. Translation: CSVETGGSYEQYF.

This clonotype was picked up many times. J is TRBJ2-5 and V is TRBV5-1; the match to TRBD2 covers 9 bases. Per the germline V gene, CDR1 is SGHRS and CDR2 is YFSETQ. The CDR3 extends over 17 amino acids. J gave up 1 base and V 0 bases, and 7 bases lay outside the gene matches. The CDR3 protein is CASSLGPQRGVQETQYF. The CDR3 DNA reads TGCGCCAGCAGCTTGGGCCCCCAGCGGGGGGTCCAAGAGACCCAGTACTTC.

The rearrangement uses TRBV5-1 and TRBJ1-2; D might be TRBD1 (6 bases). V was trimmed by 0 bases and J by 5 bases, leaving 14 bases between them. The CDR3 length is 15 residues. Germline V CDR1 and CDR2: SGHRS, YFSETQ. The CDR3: CASSLANGQIYGYTF. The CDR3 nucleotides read TGCGCCAGCAGCTTGGCCAACGGACAGATATATGGCTACACCTTC.

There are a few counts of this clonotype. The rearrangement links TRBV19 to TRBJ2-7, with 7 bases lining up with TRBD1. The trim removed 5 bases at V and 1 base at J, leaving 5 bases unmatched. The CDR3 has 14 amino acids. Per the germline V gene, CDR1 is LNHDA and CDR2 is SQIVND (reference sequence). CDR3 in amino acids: CASSRQGSSYEQYF. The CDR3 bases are TGTGCCAGTAGTCGACAGGGTAGTTCCTACGAGCAGTACTTC.

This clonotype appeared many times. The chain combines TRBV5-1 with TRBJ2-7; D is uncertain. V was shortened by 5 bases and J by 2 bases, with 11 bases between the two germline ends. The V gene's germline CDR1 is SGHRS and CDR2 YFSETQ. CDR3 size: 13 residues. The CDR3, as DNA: TGCGCCAGCAGTCAGAACTACCCCTACGAGCAGTACTTC. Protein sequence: CASSQNYPYEQYF.

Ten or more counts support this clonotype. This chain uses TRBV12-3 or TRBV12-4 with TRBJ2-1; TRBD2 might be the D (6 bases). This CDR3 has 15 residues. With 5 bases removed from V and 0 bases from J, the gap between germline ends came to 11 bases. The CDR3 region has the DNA TGTGCCAGCAGTAAGGCGGAGGGCTCCTACAATGAGCAGTTCTTC. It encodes CASSKAEGSYNEQFF.

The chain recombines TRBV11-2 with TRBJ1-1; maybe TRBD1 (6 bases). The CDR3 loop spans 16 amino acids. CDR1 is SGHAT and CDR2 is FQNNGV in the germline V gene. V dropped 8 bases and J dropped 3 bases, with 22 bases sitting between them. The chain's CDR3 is CASCRTSGGLDTEAFF. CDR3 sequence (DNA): TGTGCCAGCTGCCGCACCTCCGGGGGCCTGGACACTGAAGCTTTCTTT.

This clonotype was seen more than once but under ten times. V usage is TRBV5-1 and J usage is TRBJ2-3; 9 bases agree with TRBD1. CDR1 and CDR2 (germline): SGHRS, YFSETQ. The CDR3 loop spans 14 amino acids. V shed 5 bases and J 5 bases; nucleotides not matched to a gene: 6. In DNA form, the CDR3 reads TGCGCCAGCAGAGCCGGGACAGGGAGAGATACGCAGTATTTT. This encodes CASRAGTGRDTQYF.

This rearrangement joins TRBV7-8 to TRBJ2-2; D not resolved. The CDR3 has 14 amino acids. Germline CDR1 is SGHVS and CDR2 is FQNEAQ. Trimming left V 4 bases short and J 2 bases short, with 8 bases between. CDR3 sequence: CASSSRVNTGELFF. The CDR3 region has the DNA TGTGCCAGCAGCTCCCGGGTAAACACCGGGGAGCTGTTTTTT.

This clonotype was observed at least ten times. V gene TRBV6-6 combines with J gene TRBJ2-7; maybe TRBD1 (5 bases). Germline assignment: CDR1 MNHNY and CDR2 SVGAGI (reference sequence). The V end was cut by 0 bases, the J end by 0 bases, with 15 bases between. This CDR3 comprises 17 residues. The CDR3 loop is CASSYSKPTEFSYEQYF. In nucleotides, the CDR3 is TGTGCCAGCAGTTACTCGAAACCGACAGAGTTCTCCTACGAGCAGTACTTC.

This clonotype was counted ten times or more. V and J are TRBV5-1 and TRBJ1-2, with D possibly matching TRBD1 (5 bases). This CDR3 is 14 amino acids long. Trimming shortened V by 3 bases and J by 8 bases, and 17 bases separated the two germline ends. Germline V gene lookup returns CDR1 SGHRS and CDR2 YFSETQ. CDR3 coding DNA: TGCGCCAGCAGCTCGGGACCTACAGAAGAGGGCTACACCTTC. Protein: CASSSGPTEEGYTF.

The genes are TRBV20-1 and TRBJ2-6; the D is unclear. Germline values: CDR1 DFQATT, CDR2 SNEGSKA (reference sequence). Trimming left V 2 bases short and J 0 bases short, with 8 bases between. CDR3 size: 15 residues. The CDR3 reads CSARLKPSGANVLTF. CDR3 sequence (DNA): TGCAGTGCTAGATTGAAGCCCTCTGGGGCCAACGTCCTGACTTTC.

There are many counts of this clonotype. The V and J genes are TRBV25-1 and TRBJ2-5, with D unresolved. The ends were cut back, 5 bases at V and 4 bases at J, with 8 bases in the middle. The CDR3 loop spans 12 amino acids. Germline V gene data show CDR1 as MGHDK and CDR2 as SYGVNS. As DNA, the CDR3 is TGTGCCAGCAGTATTGCCACAGAGACCCAGTACTTC. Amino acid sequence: CASSIATETQYF.

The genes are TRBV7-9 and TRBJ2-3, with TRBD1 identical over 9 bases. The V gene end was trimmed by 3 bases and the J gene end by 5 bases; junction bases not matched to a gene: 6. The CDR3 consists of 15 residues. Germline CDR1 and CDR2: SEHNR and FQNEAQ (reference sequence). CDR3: CASSLGQGGGDTQYF. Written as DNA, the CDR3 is TGTGCCAGCAGCTTGGGACAGGGCGGCGGAGATACGCAGTATTTT.

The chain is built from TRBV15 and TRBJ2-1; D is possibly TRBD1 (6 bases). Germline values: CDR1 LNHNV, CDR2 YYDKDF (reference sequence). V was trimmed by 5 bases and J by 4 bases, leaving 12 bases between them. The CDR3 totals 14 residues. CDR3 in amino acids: CATSAGQTYNEQFF. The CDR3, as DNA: TGTGCCACCAGCGCAGGACAGACTTACAATGAGCAGTTCTTC.

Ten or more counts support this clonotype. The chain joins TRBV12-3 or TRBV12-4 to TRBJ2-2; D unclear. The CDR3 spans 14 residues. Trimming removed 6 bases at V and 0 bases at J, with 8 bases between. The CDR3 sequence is CASSYTSNTGELFF. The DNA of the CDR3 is TGTGCCAGCAGCTACACATCGAACACCGGGGAGCTGTTTTTT.